This T cell receptor (beta chain) derives from a study of T cells in Graves' hyperthyroidism and ophthalmopathy. Study-level points and caveats: A model using 13 V-J features told ophthalmopathy apart from stable hyperthyroidism. In the blood, most expanded thyroid clonotypes above 0.001 appeared as well.

As regards this clonotype: Its antigen is as yet unknown.

V shed 6 bases, J shed 8 bases, and the junction held 9 bases outside the gene matches. Germline CDR1 reads MNHEY; CDR2 reads SMNVEV (reference sequence). The CDR3 totals 16 residues. Drawn at first hyperthyroidism diagnosis, the blood sample preceded any ophthalmopathy symptoms. The TCR beta CDR3 regions underwent amplification using RNA transcripts as the source. First-round RT-PCR of the TCR CDR3 relied on the HTBI primer set. Using its own MiXCR run on the multiplex PCR reads, TCRdb lists one record per CDR3 protein. This sample carries approximately 400,000 distinct CDR3 sequences, less than 20% of them seen once, and the ten largest clones take roughly 25%.

Sequenced sample: blood. V usage is TRBV27 and J usage is TRBJ2-1; TRBD2 matches at 14 bases. This TCR derives from a woman under 30 with Graves' hyperthyroidism that later progressed to Graves' ophthalmopathy. In DNA, the CDR3 is TGTGCCAGCAGCCGTCCGGGACTAGCGGGAGTCGATGAGCAGTTCTTC. It is translated as CASSRPGLAGVDEQFF.